This T cell receptor beta chain was sequenced in a study of T cells expressing NK-cell markers. Germline-derived CDR1 and CDR2 are DFQATT and SNEGSKA (reference sequence). CDR3 size: 14 residues. TCRdb re-called the 5' RACE reads and shows each CDR3 protein once, DNA omitted. There are about 460,000 distinct CDR3 sequences in the sample, with almost 1.5% held by the top ten. Sequencing was done on a sample of blood T cells: a sorted CD56 or NKG2C T cell subset, CD4+ or CD8+ T cells, or bulk PBMC T cells (not recorded which). This receptor was taken from a woman aged 45-59 years in good health. The rearrangement uses TRBV20-1 and TRBJ1-6; lacking DNA, the TRBD1 call made by TCRdb goes unchecked. The CDR3 reads CSARDSSRGPPLHF.